This T cell receptor beta chain comes out of a study of T cell changes during pregnancy in multiple sclerosis. The assay was immunoSEQ multiplex PCR, and TCRdb's table has in-frame clones only and misses some. Among roughly 49,000 clones listed, roughly nine tenths were seen once. Germline-derived CDR1 and CDR2 are MNHEY and SMNVEV (reference sequence). V was trimmed by 3 bases and J by 3 bases, leaving 9 bases between them. This CDR3 region has 14 residues. The gene calls are TRBV27 and TRBJ1-5, with D possibly TRBD1 on 5 matching bases. The sequencing here drew on CD4+ T cells from peripheral blood mononuclear cells, taken in the second trimester of pregnancy. The receptor's source is a female donor in good health, enrolled as a control in a pregnancy study. Written as DNA, the CDR3 is TGTGCCAGCAGTTTCTCAGGGTTCAATCAGCCCCAGCATTTT. Its protein product is CASSFSGFNQPQHF.